This T cell receptor (beta chain) appears in the sequencing data of a study of T cells in localized non-small cell lung cancer. Study-wide results and limits: There were a median around 57 of the top 100 tumor clones appearing in adjacent lung. Because sequencing included only one region (of the tumor), heterogeneity remains possible. Greater blood T cell density accompanied longer overall survival. Highest T cell clonality was seen in uninvolved adjacent lung, surpassing that measured in tumor.

V was trimmed by 2 bases and J by 3 bases, leaving 12 bases between them. CDR1 is SGHKS, CDR2 YYEKEE, per germline (reference sequence). This CDR3 region has 15 residues. This clone was observed a single time. Antigen specificity is unknown. TCRdb's copy holds only in-frame clones and misses some; the assay was immunoSEQ multiplex PCR. The sample holds 8,500 to 13,000 clones, 60% to 75% seen once. The chain carries TRBV5-5 and TRBJ1-5; no firm D call. The source of this sequence is a male donor aged 60 or over with stage I lung adenocarcinoma. Sequencing was performed on peripheral blood, taken before any cancer treatment. The CDR3 region has the DNA TGTGCCAGCAGCTTATTAGGCACCGTCAATCAGCCCCAGCATTTT. The encoded protein is CASSLLGTVNQPQHF.